The rows below give T cell receptor beta chains drawn from one sample of a study of cytomegalovirus exposure and HLA in healthy donors. Sequencing was performed with immunoSEQ multiplex PCR; in TCRdb, only in-frame clones are kept and a portion is missing. Of about 110,000 clones in the sample, approximately 96% were seen once. Source material: PBMCs. These receptors all come from a woman between 18 and 29 years old in good health and CMV-seronegative. The CDR3 runs from the conserved cysteine through the conserved F or W. The D gene is left open where the match is weak. A clone size is listed for some rows: how often the clone was seen (once, few, many), or a class if it is expanded.

d_gene: NA; abundance: NA; j_gene: TRBJ1-1; v_gene: TRBV7-2; CDR3aa: CASSPGGTNTEAFF; CDR3nt: TGTGCCAGCAGTCCTGGAGGAACGAACACTGAAGCTTTCTTT
d_gene: NA; abundance: NA; j_gene: TRBJ2-7; v_gene: TRBV5-1; CDR3aa: CASSLAVIGYEQYF; CDR3nt: TGCGCCAGCAGCTTGGCCGTCATCGGTTACGAGCAGTACTTC
d_gene: NA; abundance: NA; j_gene: TRBJ1-2; v_gene: TRBV27; CDR3aa: CASGAAGGDGYTF; CDR3nt: TGTGCCAGCGGCGCGGCGGGGGGCGACGGCTACACCTTC
d_gene: NA; abundance: NA; j_gene: TRBJ1-2; v_gene: TRBV9; CDR3aa: CASRGSRGQSSFGGYTF; CDR3nt: TGTGCCAGCCGAGGCAGTCGTGGACAGAGTTCGTTTGGTGGCTACACCTTC
d_gene: NA; abundance: NA; j_gene: TRBJ2-3; v_gene: TRBV7-3; CDR3aa: CASSIFPLDTQYF; CDR3nt: TGTGCCAGCAGCATTTTCCCTCTGGATACGCAGTATTTT
d_gene: NA; abundance: NA; j_gene: TRBJ2-1; v_gene: TRBV15; CDR3aa: CATTSPPLGLAYNEQFF; CDR3nt: TGTGCCACCACCTCACCCCCACTAGGGCTAGCCTACAATGAGCAGTTCTTC
d_gene: NA; abundance: NA; j_gene: TRBJ2-3; v_gene: TRBV7-6; CDR3aa: CASSLYGEANADTQYF; CDR3nt: TGTGCCAGCAGCTTATATGGGGAGGCTAACGCAGATACGCAGTATTTT
d_gene: TRBD2; abundance: NA; j_gene: TRBJ2-2; v_gene: TRBV18; CDR3aa: CASSVLSGGNTGELFF; CDR3nt: TGTGCCAGCTCAGTACTTAGCGGGGGAAACACCGGGGAGCTGTTTTTT
d_gene: NA; abundance: NA; j_gene: TRBJ1-6; v_gene: TRBV7-8; CDR3aa: CASSSRVGSPLHF; CDR3nt: TGTGCCAGCAGCTCCAGGGTGGGTTCACCCCTCCACTTT
d_gene: NA; abundance: NA; j_gene: TRBJ1-1; v_gene: TRBV6-1; CDR3aa: CASSEALPGWAFF; CDR3nt: TGTGCCAGCAGTGAAGCGCTTCCGGGGTGGGCTTTCTTT
d_gene: TRBD1; abundance: NA; j_gene: TRBJ1-5; v_gene: TRBV7-2; CDR3aa: CASSTDGTGRSQPQHF; CDR3nt: TGTGCCAGCAGCACAGACGGGACAGGGAGGAGCCAGCCCCAGCATTTT
d_gene: TRBD1; abundance: NA; j_gene: TRBJ1-6; v_gene: TRBV5-4; CDR3aa: CASSLDVDRGSPLHF; CDR3nt: TGTGCCAGCAGCTTGGATGTAGACAGGGGTTCACCCCTCCACTTT
d_gene: TRBD1; abundance: NA; j_gene: TRBJ1-2; v_gene: TRBV14; CDR3aa: CASSQGGTGVNYGYTF; CDR3nt: TGTGCCAGCAGCCAAGGAGGGACAGGAGTTAACTATGGCTACACCTTC
d_gene: TRBD1; abundance: NA; j_gene: TRBJ1-6; v_gene: TRBV6-5; CDR3aa: CASSRTGYNSPLHF; CDR3nt: TGTGCCAGCAGCCGGACAGGCTATAATTCACCCCTCCACTTT
d_gene: NA; abundance: NA; j_gene: TRBJ1-4; v_gene: TRBV9; CDR3aa: CASSAGSRGGEKLFF; CDR3nt: TGTGCCAGCAGCGCCGGATCTCGAGGTGGAGAAAAACTGTTTTTT
d_gene: TRBD1; abundance: once; j_gene: TRBJ2-5; v_gene: TRBV5-4; CDR3aa: CASSSGQGVFGTQYF; CDR3nt: TGTGCCAGCAGCTCCGGACAGGGGGTGTTTGGGACCCAGTACTTC
d_gene: TRBD2; abundance: NA; j_gene: TRBJ2-7; v_gene: TRBV9; CDR3aa: CASSPTSGGTYEQYF; CDR3nt: TGTGCCAGCAGCCCAACAAGCGGGGGAACCTACGAGCAGTACTTC
d_gene: NA; abundance: once; j_gene: TRBJ1-5; v_gene: TRBV19; CDR3aa: CASSIFRGSLKEEDQPQHF; CDR3nt: TGTGCCAGTAGTATTTTCCGCGGCTCGCTCAAGGAGGAGGATCAGCCCCAGCATTTT
d_gene: NA; abundance: NA; j_gene: TRBJ2-5; v_gene: TRBV5-1; CDR3aa: CASSLMAEETQYF; CDR3nt: TGCGCCAGCAGCTTGATGGCAGAAGAGACCCAGTACTTC
d_gene: NA; abundance: NA; j_gene: TRBJ2-5; v_gene: TRBV5-1; CDR3aa: CASSRTGTGEETQYF; CDR3nt: TGCGCCAGCAGCCGAACCGGGACGGGAGAAGAGACCCAGTACTTC
d_gene: NA; abundance: NA; j_gene: TRBJ1-6; v_gene: TRBV6-5; CDR3aa: CASSPQGPDSPLHF; CDR3nt: TGTGCCAGCAGTCCCCAGGGGCCGGATTCACCCCTCCACTTT
d_gene: NA; abundance: NA; j_gene: TRBJ2-2; v_gene: TRBV11-2; CDR3aa: CASSFPSTGELFF; CDR3nt: TGTGCCAGCAGCTTCCCGTCCACCGGGGAGCTGTTTTTT
d_gene: NA; abundance: NA; j_gene: TRBJ2-1; v_gene: TRBV14; CDR3aa: CASSQVGGAYNEQFF; CDR3nt: TGTGCCAGCAGCCAAGTTGGCGGGGCCTACAATGAGCAGTTCTTC
d_gene: NA; abundance: NA; j_gene: TRBJ2-2; v_gene: TRBV9; CDR3aa: CASTTGLLAAGELFF; CDR3nt: TGTGCCAGCACCACAGGGCTTCTTGCGGCCGGGGAGCTGTTTTTT
d_gene: NA; abundance: NA; j_gene: TRBJ1-2; v_gene: TRBV7-3; CDR3aa: CASSSTGLGGYTF; CDR3nt: TGTGCCAGCAGCTCCACAGGGTTAGGGGGCTACACCTTC
d_gene: NA; abundance: NA; j_gene: TRBJ2-1; v_gene: TRBV15; CDR3aa: CATAVNNEQFF; CDR3nt: TGTGCCACCGCGGTCAACAATGAGCAGTTCTTC
d_gene: TRBD1; abundance: NA; j_gene: TRBJ2-5; v_gene: TRBV6-1; CDR3aa: CATLRQGAETQYF; CDR3nt: TGTGCCACCCTTCGACAGGGGGCAGAGACCCAGTACTTC
d_gene: NA; abundance: NA; j_gene: TRBJ2-1; v_gene: TRBV11-2; CDR3aa: CASSLGTVYNEQFF; CDR3nt: TGTGCCAGCAGCTTAGGCACTGTTTACAATGAGCAGTTCTTC
d_gene: NA; abundance: NA; j_gene: TRBJ2-3; v_gene: TRBV27; CDR3aa: CASSLSGEYTQYF; CDR3nt: TGTGCCAGCAGTTTATCGGGCGAGTATACGCAGTATTTT
d_gene: TRBD2; abundance: NA; j_gene: TRBJ2-3; v_gene: TRBV7-8; CDR3aa: CASSPGFRGGLSTDTQYF; CDR3nt: TGTGCCAGCAGCCCTGGTTTCCGCGGGGGGCTGTCCACAGATACGCAGTATTTT
d_gene: TRBD1; abundance: NA; j_gene: TRBJ2-3; v_gene: TRBV4-1; CDR3aa: CASGTDRGTTDTQYF; CDR3nt: TGCGCCAGCGGAACAGACAGGGGCACCACAGATACGCAGTATTTT
d_gene: TRBD1; abundance: NA; j_gene: TRBJ2-7; v_gene: TRBV29-1; CDR3aa: CSVEGSGGYEQYF; CDR3nt: TGCAGCGTTGAAGGCTCAGGGGGCTACGAGCAGTACTTC
d_gene: NA; abundance: NA; j_gene: TRBJ2-2; v_gene: TRBV6-4; CDR3aa: CANLGFGNTGELFF; CDR3nt: TGTGCCAATCTCGGGTTTGGTAACACCGGGGAGCTGTTTTTT
d_gene: TRBD1; abundance: NA; j_gene: TRBJ1-1; v_gene: TRBV15; CDR3aa: CATRLGGATEAFF; CDR3nt: TGTGCCACCAGGTTAGGGGGCGCTACTGAAGCTTTCTTT
d_gene: NA; abundance: NA; j_gene: TRBJ2-5; v_gene: TRBV4-2; CDR3aa: CASSQDKTRQETQYF; CDR3nt: TGTGCCAGCAGCCAAGATAAGACCAGGCAAGAGACCCAGTACTTC
d_gene: NA; abundance: NA; j_gene: TRBJ2-1; v_gene: TRBV19; CDR3aa: CASTTSRYDEQFF; CDR3nt: TGTGCCAGTACGACTAGTAGGTACGATGAGCAGTTCTTC
d_gene: TRBD1; abundance: NA; j_gene: TRBJ2-2; v_gene: TRBV2; CDR3aa: CASNTPGQGGTGELFF; CDR3nt: TGTGCCAGCAACACACCGGGACAGGGTGGCACCGGGGAGCTGTTTTTT
d_gene: TRBD1; abundance: NA; j_gene: TRBJ1-1; v_gene: TRBV28; CDR3aa: CASSTTGQGSRTEAFF; CDR3nt: TGTGCCAGCAGTACGACGGGACAGGGGTCACGCACTGAAGCTTTCTTT
d_gene: NA; abundance: NA; j_gene: TRBJ2-3; v_gene: TRBV6-4; CDR3aa: CASSDSLGADTQYF; CDR3nt: TGTGCCAGCAGTGACTCACTAGGTGCGGATACGCAGTATTTT
d_gene: TRBD2; abundance: NA; j_gene: TRBJ2-3; v_gene: TRBV5-4; CDR3aa: CASSEGLAGPTSLTDTQYF; CDR3nt: TGTGCCAGCAGCGAGGGACTAGCGGGGCCGACGAGTCTCACAGATACGCAGTATTTT
d_gene: TRBD2; abundance: NA; j_gene: TRBJ2-7; v_gene: TRBV5-1; CDR3aa: CASSIGTSGSYEQYF; CDR3nt: TGCGCCAGCAGCATAGGGACTAGCGGTTCCTACGAGCAGTACTTC
d_gene: NA; abundance: NA; j_gene: TRBJ1-1; v_gene: TRBV7-2; CDR3aa: CASSLGQNTEAFF; CDR3nt: TGTGCCAGCAGCTTAGGACAGAACACTGAAGCTTTCTTT